The entry that follows covers one T cell receptor (beta chain) sequence. Its antigen is not known. This CDR3 spans 11 amino acids. UMI labels and 5' RACE were used to prepare the TRB cDNA libraries. TCRdb re-analyzed the 5' RACE reads; it lists each CDR3 protein once, without DNA. The sample has around 50,000 distinct CDR3 sequences. This specimen belongs to a study of CXCR3-negative and CXCR3-positive naive CD8 T cells. General study results and limits: Higher TRB CDR3 hydrophobicity marked CXCR3-positive naive cells relative to CXCR3-negative naive cells.

J is TRBJ2-7 and V is TRBV12-3 or TRBV12-4. Sequenced material: naive CXCR3+ CD8+ T cells from blood. Subset in this sample: CD45RO-CCR7+CD27+CD95- naive CD8+ T cells expressing CXCR3 (TNR3+). The receptor was derived from a human donor in good health. Some clones in this sample may be carry-over from other donors' samples. CDR3 amino acids: CASSQISEQYF.